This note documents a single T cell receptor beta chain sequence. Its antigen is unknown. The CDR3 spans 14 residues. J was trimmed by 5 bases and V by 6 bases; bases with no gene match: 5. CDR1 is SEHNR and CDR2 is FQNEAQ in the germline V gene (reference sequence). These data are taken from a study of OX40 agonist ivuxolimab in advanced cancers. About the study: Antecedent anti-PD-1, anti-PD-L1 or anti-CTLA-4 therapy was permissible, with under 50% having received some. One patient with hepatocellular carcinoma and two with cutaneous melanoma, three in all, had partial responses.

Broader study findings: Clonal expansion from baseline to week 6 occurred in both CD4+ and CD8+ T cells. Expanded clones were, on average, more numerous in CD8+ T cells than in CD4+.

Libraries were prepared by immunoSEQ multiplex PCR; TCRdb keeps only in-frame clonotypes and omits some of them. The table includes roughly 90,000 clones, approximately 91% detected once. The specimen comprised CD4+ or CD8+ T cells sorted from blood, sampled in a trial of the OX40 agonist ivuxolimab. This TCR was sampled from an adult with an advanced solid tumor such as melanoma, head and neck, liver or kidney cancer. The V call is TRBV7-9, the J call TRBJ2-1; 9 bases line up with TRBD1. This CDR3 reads CASSRQGVHNEQFF. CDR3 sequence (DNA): TGTGCCAGCAGTAGACAGGGGGTCCACAATGAGCAGTTCTTC.